A selection of T cell receptor beta chains follows, all from one sample in a study of cytomegalovirus exposure and HLA in healthy donors. Assay used: immunoSEQ multiplex PCR; TCRdb lists only in-frame clones, some missing. Here the sample spans 65,000 to 95,000 clones, approximately 79% being singletons. Material: PBMCs. The receptors here all came from a man aged 30-40 years in good health and CMV-seronegative. Each CDR3 is given with its conserved first and last residue. The order of the fields is CDR3 DNA, CDR3 protein, J gene, V gene, clone size, D gene. The D gene is left open where the match is weak. Size is stated for part of the rows, as once, few or many counts, or as a class when the clone is expanded.

CDR3nt: TGTGCCAGCAGTTTGCCAGGCTACGAGCAGTACTTC
CDR3aa: CASSLPGYEQYF
j_gene: TRBJ2-7
v_gene: TRBV28
abundance: few
d_gene: .

CDR3nt: TGTGCCAGTCAGGGGGTTGCCCCTGAAGCTTTCTTT
CDR3aa: CASQGVAPEAFF
j_gene: TRBJ1-1
v_gene: TRBV19
abundance: .
d_gene: TRBD1

CDR3nt: TGTGCCAGTAATTTGGGCGGACTAAACACCGGGGAGCTGTTTTTT
CDR3aa: CASNLGGLNTGELFF
j_gene: TRBJ2-2
v_gene: TRBV19
abundance: .
d_gene: .

CDR3nt: TGTGCCAGCAGGCGGACAGGGGGCACCGGGGAGCTGTTTTTT
CDR3aa: CASRRTGGTGELFF
j_gene: TRBJ2-2
v_gene: TRBV27
abundance: .
d_gene: TRBD1

CDR3nt: TGTGCCAGCAGTTGGACACCTACCACTACCAATCAGCCCCAGCATTTT
CDR3aa: CASSWTPTTTNQPQHF
j_gene: TRBJ1-5
v_gene: TRBV28
abundance: .
d_gene: .

CDR3nt: TGCGCCAGCAGCCGGGCACTAGCGGGTGTCTACGAGCAGTACTTC
CDR3aa: CASSRALAGVYEQYF
j_gene: TRBJ2-7
v_gene: TRBV4-3
abundance: .
d_gene: TRBD2

CDR3nt: TGTGCCAGCAGCAAGGAACTAGGGGGGGGTTACAATGAGCAGTTCTTC
CDR3aa: CASSKELGGGYNEQFF
j_gene: TRBJ2-1
v_gene: TRBV21-1
abundance: .
d_gene: .

CDR3nt: TGTGCCAGCAGTTTGACTAGCGGGAGAGTCGCCTACGAGCAGTACTTC
CDR3aa: CASSLTSGRVAYEQYF
j_gene: TRBJ2-7
v_gene: TRBV28
abundance: .
d_gene: TRBD2

CDR3nt: TGTGCCACCTGGGCCCTGGGACAGGTGGGGGGCTACACCTTC
CDR3aa: CATWALGQVGGYTF
j_gene: TRBJ1-2
v_gene: TRBV2
abundance: .
d_gene: TRBD1

CDR3nt: TGTGCCTGGCGGGACAGGGGTAGCGGGAAGGAGCAGTTCTTC
CDR3aa: CAWRDRGSGKEQFF
j_gene: TRBJ2-1
v_gene: TRBV30
abundance: .
d_gene: TRBD1

CDR3nt: TGTGCCTGTTCAAGGGGCGGGGGTTACCCCACAGATACGCAGTATTTT
CDR3aa: CACSRGGGYPTDTQYF
j_gene: TRBJ2-3
v_gene: TRBV30
abundance: .
d_gene: TRBD2

CDR3nt: TGTGCCGTACAAGGGACAGGGCCCACCGGGGAGCTGTTTTTT
CDR3aa: CAVQGTGPTGELFF
j_gene: TRBJ2-2
v_gene: TRBV10-3
abundance: .
d_gene: TRBD1

CDR3nt: TGTGCCTGGAGTGTCGAGATATATTTT
CDR3aa: CAWSVEIYF
j_gene: TRBJ1-3
v_gene: TRBV30
abundance: .
d_gene: .

CDR3nt: TGTGCCAGCAGTCAGGACAGGGGGCCTATCTACGAGCAGTACTTC
CDR3aa: CASSQDRGPIYEQYF
j_gene: TRBJ2-7
v_gene: TRBV6-5
abundance: .
d_gene: TRBD1

CDR3nt: TGTGCCAGCAAGAGGGGGTGGATTAACACTGAAGCTTTCTTT
CDR3aa: CASKRGWINTEAFF
j_gene: TRBJ1-1
v_gene: TRBV6-5
abundance: once
d_gene: .

CDR3nt: TGTGCCAGCAGCCCAGGCCGAAATACGCAGTATTTT
CDR3aa: CASSPGRNTQYF
j_gene: TRBJ2-3
v_gene: TRBV7-8
abundance: .
d_gene: .

CDR3nt: TGTGCCAGCGCCGAGCGGGAGTCCTACGAGCAGTACTTC
CDR3aa: CASAERESYEQYF
j_gene: TRBJ2-7
v_gene: TRBV6-6
abundance: medium-sized
d_gene: TRBD2

CDR3nt: TGCAGCGCCTCTCTGGACTCCGCATTGGGTGAGCAGTTCTTC
CDR3aa: CSASLDSALGEQFF
j_gene: TRBJ2-1
v_gene: TRBV29-1
abundance: .
d_gene: .

CDR3nt: TGTGCCAGCTGGGCTGGAGATACGCAGTATTTT
CDR3aa: CASWAGDTQYF
j_gene: TRBJ2-3
v_gene: TRBV28
abundance: few
d_gene: .

CDR3nt: TGTGCCTCTACCCCCGGGGGTCGTGCGGGGGAGCTGTTTTTT
CDR3aa: CASTPGGRAGELFF
j_gene: TRBJ2-2
v_gene: TRBV30
abundance: .
d_gene: .

CDR3nt: TGTGCCAGCAGCCACACAGAAAGCTCCTACAATGAGCAGTTCTTC
CDR3aa: CASSHTESSYNEQFF
j_gene: TRBJ2-1
v_gene: TRBV6-5
abundance: .
d_gene: .

CDR3nt: TGCACCAGCAGCCAAGAATCGAGTGGGGGGATCATAAATACGCAGTATTTT
CDR3aa: CTSSQESSGGIINTQYF
j_gene: TRBJ2-3
v_gene: TRBV1
abundance: .
d_gene: .

CDR3nt: TGTGCCAGCAGTCCTGGGCGGGTTAATAATTCACCCCTCCACTTT
CDR3aa: CASSPGRVNNSPLHF
j_gene: TRBJ1-6
v_gene: TRBV2
abundance: .
d_gene: .